This TCR beta chain was retrieved from a study of CD8+CD57+ T cells in acquired aplastic anemia. Study-wide background: CD4+ and CD8+ cells, once sorted, gave DNA averaging approximately 3 ug.

Previously, flow cytometry had revealed CD8+CD57+ cell expansion in the patients chosen for sequencing. Profiles of TCR beta VDJ and CDR3 were generated from a genomic DNA template. Each CDR3 protein is one row after TCRdb ran MiXCR on the reads. The table records 160,000 or so distinct CDR3 sequences, around half of them present only once. The CDR3 covers 12 residues. CDR1 SQVTM and CDR2 ANQGSEA come from the germline V gene. The V gene lost 5 bases and the J gene lost 7 bases, with 14 bases spanning the gap. Material for sequencing was sorted CD4+, CD8+, or CD8+CD57+ T cells (not recorded which) from PBMCs. The chain employs TRBV29-1 and TRBJ2-5, with a tentative D call TRBD1 (6 bases). This TCR was sampled from a human donor with aplastic anemia. The CDR3: CSVIQGGGTQYF. The CDR3 region has the DNA TGCAGCGTTATACAGGGTGGGGGGACCCAGTACTTC.